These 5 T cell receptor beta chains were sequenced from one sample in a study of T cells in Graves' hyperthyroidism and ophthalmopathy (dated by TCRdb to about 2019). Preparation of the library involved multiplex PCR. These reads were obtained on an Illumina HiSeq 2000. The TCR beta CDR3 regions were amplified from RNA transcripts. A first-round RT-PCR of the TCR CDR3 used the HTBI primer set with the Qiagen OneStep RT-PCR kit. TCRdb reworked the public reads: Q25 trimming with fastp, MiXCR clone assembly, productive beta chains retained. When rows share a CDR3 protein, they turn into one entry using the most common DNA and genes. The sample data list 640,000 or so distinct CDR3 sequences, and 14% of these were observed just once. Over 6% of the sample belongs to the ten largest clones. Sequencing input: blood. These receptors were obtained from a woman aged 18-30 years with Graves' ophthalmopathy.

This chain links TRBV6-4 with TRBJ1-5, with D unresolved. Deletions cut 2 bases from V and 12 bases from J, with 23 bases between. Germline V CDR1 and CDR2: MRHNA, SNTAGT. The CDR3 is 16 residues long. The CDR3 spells CASSDRSGEQGRRQHF. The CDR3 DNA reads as TGTGCCAGCAGTGACAGAAGTGGAGAGCAAGGACGGCGCCAGCATTTT.

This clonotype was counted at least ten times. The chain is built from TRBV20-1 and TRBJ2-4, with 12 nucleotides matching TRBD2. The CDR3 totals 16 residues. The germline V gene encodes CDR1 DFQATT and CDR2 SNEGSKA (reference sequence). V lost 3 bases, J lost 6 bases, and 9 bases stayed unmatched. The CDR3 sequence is CSARALAGGPGNIQYF. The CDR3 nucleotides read TGCAGTGCTAGGGCCCTAGCGGGAGGGCCTGGAAACATTCAGTACTTC.

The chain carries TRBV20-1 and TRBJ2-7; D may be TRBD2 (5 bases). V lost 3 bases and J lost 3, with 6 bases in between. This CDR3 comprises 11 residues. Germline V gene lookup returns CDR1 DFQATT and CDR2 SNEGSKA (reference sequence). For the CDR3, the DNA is TGCAGTGCTAGTCGGGACTACGAGCAGTACTTC. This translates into CSASRDYEQYF.

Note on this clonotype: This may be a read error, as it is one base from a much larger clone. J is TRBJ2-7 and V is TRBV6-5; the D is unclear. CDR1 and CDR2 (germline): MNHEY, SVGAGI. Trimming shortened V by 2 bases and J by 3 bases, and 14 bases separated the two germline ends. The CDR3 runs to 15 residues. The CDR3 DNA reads TGTGCCAGCAGTTACACCTCCCAGAATAGCTACGAGCAGTACTTC. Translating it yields CASSYTSQNSYEQYF.

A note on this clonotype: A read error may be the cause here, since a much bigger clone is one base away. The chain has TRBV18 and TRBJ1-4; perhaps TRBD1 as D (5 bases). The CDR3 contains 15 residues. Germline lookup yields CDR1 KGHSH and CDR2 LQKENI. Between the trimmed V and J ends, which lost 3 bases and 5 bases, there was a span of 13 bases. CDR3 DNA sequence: TGTGCCAGCTCACCTCCCGGGGCAGGCAATGAAAAACTGTTTTTT. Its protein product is CASSPPGAGNEKLFF. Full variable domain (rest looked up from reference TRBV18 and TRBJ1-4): NAGVMQNPRHLVRRRGQEARLRCSPMKGHSHVYWYRQLPEEGLKFMVYLQKENIIDESGMPKERFSAEFPKEGPSILRIQQVVRGDSAAYFCASSPPGAGNEKLFFGSGTQLSVL.